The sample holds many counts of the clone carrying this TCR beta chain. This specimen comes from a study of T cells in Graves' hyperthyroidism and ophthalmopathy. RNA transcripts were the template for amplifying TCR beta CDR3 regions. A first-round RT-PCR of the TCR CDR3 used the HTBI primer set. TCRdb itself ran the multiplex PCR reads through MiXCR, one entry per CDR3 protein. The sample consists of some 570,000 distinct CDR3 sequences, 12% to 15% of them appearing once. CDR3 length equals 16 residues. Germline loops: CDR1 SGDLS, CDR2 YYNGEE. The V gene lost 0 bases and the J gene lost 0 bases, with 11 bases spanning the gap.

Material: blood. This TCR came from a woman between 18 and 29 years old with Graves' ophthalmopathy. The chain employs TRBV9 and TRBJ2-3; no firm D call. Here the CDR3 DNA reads TGTGCCAGCAGCGTAGCTCCCAGTACTAGCACAGATACGCAGTATTTT. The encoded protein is CASSVAPSTSTDTQYF. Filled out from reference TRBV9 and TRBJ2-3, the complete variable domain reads DSGVTQTPKHLITATGQRVTLRCSPRSGDLSVYWYQQSLDQGLQFLIQYYNGEERAKGNILERFSAQQFPDLHSELNLSSLELGDSALYFCASSVAPSTSTDTQYFGPGTRLTVL.